This T cell receptor beta chain was sequenced in a study of cytomegalovirus exposure and HLA in healthy donors. The wider study: Earlier results showed roughly 120 million unique TCR beta sequences derived from about 179 million T cells.

Findings of the study overall: Owing to their indistinguishability, certain V segments, notably TRBV6-2 and TRBV6-3, were excluded. An analysis that was carried out later associated 16,951 TCR beta sequences with HLA alleles at 0.05 false discovery rate.

Germline CDR1 is MNHEY and CDR2 is SMNVEV (reference sequence). This CDR3 contains 14 residues. Germline trimming cut 6 bases from V and 4 bases from J; bases unmatched to any gene: 7. PCR was performed using 60 Vbeta and 13 Jbeta primers. The repertoire was sequenced with immunoSEQ multiplex PCR; TCRdb's copy has only in-frame clones and lacks some. The sample has about 150,000 clones, around 74% seen once. In regard to this clone: Its antigen is still unknown.

The chain uses TRBV27 and TRBJ2-5; TRBD1 matches 8 bases. The TCR originated in a man aged 45-65 years in good health and CMV-seropositive. Material: PBMCs. Written as DNA, the CDR3 is TGTGCCAGCAGCTCCAGGGGGCGGGCAGAGACCCAGTACTTC. This gives the protein CASSSRGRAETQYF.